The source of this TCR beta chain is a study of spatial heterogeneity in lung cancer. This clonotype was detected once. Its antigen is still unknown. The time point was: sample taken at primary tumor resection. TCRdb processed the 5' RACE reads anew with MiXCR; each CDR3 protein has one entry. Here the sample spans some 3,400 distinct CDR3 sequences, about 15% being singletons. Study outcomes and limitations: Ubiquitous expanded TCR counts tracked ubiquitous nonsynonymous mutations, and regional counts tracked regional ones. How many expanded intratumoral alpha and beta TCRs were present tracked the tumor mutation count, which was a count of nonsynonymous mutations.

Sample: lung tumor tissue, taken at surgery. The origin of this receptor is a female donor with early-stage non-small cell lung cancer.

The CDR3 loop is CASSFPVGLAPETQYF. The CDR3 DNA is TGTGCCAGCAGCTTTCCTGTCGGACTAGCTCCAGAGACCCAGTACTTC. The rearrangement links TRBV7-2 to TRBJ2-5; 8 bases are a match to TRBD2. The CDR3 runs to 16 residues. The germline V gene has CDR1 SGHTA and CDR2 FQGNSA. Losses at the gene ends were 3 bases for V and 4 bases for J; bases not matched to a gene: 10.